This TCR beta chain appears in the sequencing data of a study of identical twins. V dropped 0 bases and J dropped 8 bases, with 8 bases sitting between them. The CDR3 runs to 13 residues. Germline assignment: CDR1 MGHRA and CDR2 YSYEKL. This clonotype was detected only a few times. TCRdb called the 5' RACE reads again in MiXCR, with one record for every CDR3 protein. The sample yields a few hundred thousand distinct CDR3 sequences, around an eighth seen once. This sample was shared with a second study, whose subject was yellow fever vaccine responses in identical twins.

The V and J genes are TRBV4-1 and TRBJ2-1; D is possibly TRBD1 or TRBD2 (5 bases each). The sequence was obtained from a woman younger than 35 in good health. The source material was CD8+ T cells sorted from blood. DNA of the CDR3: TGCGCCAGCAGCCAAGAACTGGGGGATGAGCAGTTCTTC. This translates into CASSQELGDEQFF.